The rows below give T cell receptor beta chains drawn from one sample of a study of blood T cells in healthy people across ages. TCRdb reanalysed the 5' RACE reads using MiXCR and keeps one entry per CDR3 protein. This table has approximately 900,000 distinct CDR3 sequences, approximately 32% appearing once. These records were also assigned to another study, of T cells of mothers and their children.

The source material was blood. All receptors derive from a woman aged 40 to 55 in good health. CDR3s include the opening cysteine and the closing phenylalanine or tryptophan. A D gene is named only where the DNA matches it firmly. Part of the rows lack a size; the others show once, few, many or a class for expanded clones.

clone_size: NA; d_call: NA; v_call: TRBV6-5; j_call: TRBJ1-2; cdr3_nt: TGTGCCAGCAGTTCGGAAACAGGCTACACCTTC; cdr3_aa: CASSSETGYTF
clone_size: NA; d_call: NA; v_call: TRBV20-1; j_call: TRBJ2-3; cdr3_nt: TGCAGTGCTAGGAACCCGACTAGGACAGATACGCAGTATTTT; cdr3_aa: CSARNPTRTDTQYF
clone_size: few; d_call: NA; v_call: TRBV2; j_call: TRBJ1-2; cdr3_nt: TGTGCCAGCACGAGGCAGTCCGACTATGGCTACACCTTC; cdr3_aa: CASTRQSDYGYTF
clone_size: NA; d_call: NA; v_call: TRBV7-2; j_call: TRBJ1-5; cdr3_nt: TGTGCCAGCAGTCAACAGGGCGGCCGGGGCAATCAGCCCCAGCATTTT; cdr3_aa: CASSQQGGRGNQPQHF
clone_size: few; d_call: NA; v_call: TRBV30; j_call: TRBJ2-2; cdr3_nt: TGTGCCTGGAGTGGACACAGGGAGGCCGGGGAGCTGTTTTTT; cdr3_aa: CAWSGHREAGELFF
clone_size: once; d_call: TRBD2; v_call: TRBV12-3/TRBV12-4; j_call: TRBJ2-7; cdr3_nt: TGTGCCAGCAGCAAGGCCGGACTAGCGGGGGGGGTCCAGTACTTC; cdr3_aa: CASSKAGLAGGVQYF
clone_size: many; d_call: NA; v_call: TRBV29-1; j_call: TRBJ2-3; cdr3_nt: TGCAGCGTTGAAGCGGGCGATACGCAGTATTTT; cdr3_aa: CSVEAGDTQYF
clone_size: few; d_call: TRBD1; v_call: TRBV6-2/TRBV6-3; j_call: TRBJ1-1; cdr3_nt: TGTGCCAGCAGTTACCGGACAGGGAAAGGTAACACTGAAGCTTTCTTT; cdr3_aa: CASSYRTGKGNTEAFF
clone_size: few; d_call: NA; v_call: TRBV28; j_call: TRBJ1-2; cdr3_nt: TGTGCCAGCAGTTCAGGGGCCCACCGGGGCTACACCTTC; cdr3_aa: CASSSGAHRGYTF
clone_size: few; d_call: NA; v_call: TRBV7-9; j_call: TRBJ2-1; cdr3_nt: TGTGCCAGCAGCGAAGAGTTGCGGGGCGAGCAGTTCTTC; cdr3_aa: CASSEELRGEQFF
clone_size: NA; d_call: TRBD2; v_call: TRBV20-1; j_call: TRBJ2-3; cdr3_nt: TGCAGTGCAGAGGGTAGCGGGAGAACAGATACGCAGTATTTT; cdr3_aa: CSAEGSGRTDTQYF
clone_size: NA; d_call: NA; v_call: TRBV4-1; j_call: TRBJ2-1; cdr3_nt: TGCGCCAGCAGCCAACCCGCCGGGGACCGCTACAATGAGCAGTTCTTC; cdr3_aa: CASSQPAGDRYNEQFF
clone_size: few; d_call: NA; v_call: TRBV6-5; j_call: TRBJ1-4; cdr3_nt: TGTGCCAGCAGCTACCAGCCCCTGGGGGAAAAACTGTTTTTT; cdr3_aa: CASSYQPLGEKLFF
clone_size: few; d_call: TRBD2; v_call: TRBV12-3/TRBV12-4; j_call: TRBJ2-1; cdr3_nt: TGTGCCAGCGCGGCGGGGGTCCAGAGGGGCGAGCAGTTCTTC; cdr3_aa: CASAAGVQRGEQFF
clone_size: few; d_call: NA; v_call: TRBV4-1; j_call: TRBJ1-2; cdr3_nt: TGCGCCAGCAGCCGAGGGTCGGTGCGGGATGGCTACACCTTC; cdr3_aa: CASSRGSVRDGYTF
clone_size: few; d_call: TRBD1; v_call: TRBV7-6; j_call: TRBJ1-2; cdr3_nt: TGTGCCAGCAGCGCATTAGGGAGGGGGCAGGACTATGGCTACACCTTC; cdr3_aa: CASSALGRGQDYGYTF
clone_size: NA; d_call: TRBD2; v_call: TRBV20-1; j_call: TRBJ2-1; cdr3_nt: TGCAGTGCTCTTGGACTAGTAATCAATGAGCAGTTCTTC; cdr3_aa: CSALGLVINEQFF
clone_size: few; d_call: TRBD1; v_call: TRBV7-2; j_call: TRBJ2-7; cdr3_nt: TGTGCCAGCAGATTAGAACCGACAGGGTTGTGGGAGCAGTACTTC; cdr3_aa: CASRLEPTGLWEQYF
clone_size: many; d_call: TRBD1; v_call: TRBV6-5; j_call: TRBJ1-2; cdr3_nt: TGTGCCAGCAGCAGGGGGCAAAACTATGGCTACACCTTC; cdr3_aa: CASSRGQNYGYTF
clone_size: NA; d_call: NA; v_call: TRBV2; j_call: TRBJ2-3; cdr3_nt: TGTGCCAGCAGCAGGGAGGCGACAGATACGCAGTATTTT; cdr3_aa: CASSREATDTQYF